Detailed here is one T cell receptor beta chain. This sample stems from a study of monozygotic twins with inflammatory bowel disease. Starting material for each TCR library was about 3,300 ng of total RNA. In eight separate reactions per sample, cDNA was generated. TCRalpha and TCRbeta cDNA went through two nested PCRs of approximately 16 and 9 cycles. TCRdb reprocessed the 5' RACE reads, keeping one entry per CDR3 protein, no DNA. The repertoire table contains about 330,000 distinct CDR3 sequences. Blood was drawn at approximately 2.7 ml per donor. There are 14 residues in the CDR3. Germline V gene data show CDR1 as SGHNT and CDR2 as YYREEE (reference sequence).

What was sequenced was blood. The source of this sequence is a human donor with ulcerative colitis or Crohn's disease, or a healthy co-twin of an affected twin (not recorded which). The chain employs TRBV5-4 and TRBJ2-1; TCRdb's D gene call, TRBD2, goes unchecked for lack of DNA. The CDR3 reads CASSLGLVLDEQFF. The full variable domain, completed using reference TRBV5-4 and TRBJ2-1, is ETGVTQSPTHLIKTRGQQVTLRCSSQSGHNTVSWYQQALGQGPQFIFQYYREEENGRGNFPPRFSGLQFPNYSSELNVNALELDDSALYLCASSLGLVLDEQFFGPGTRLTVL.